This TCR beta chain was found in a study of T-cell memory formation after mild COVID-19. The CDR3 loop spans 12 amino acids. Germline assignment: CDR1 GTSNPN and CDR2 SVGIG (reference sequence). Trimming took off 0 bases at V and 8 bases at J, with 8 bases between the two ends. MiXCR, applied by TCRdb to the 5' RACE reads, yields one record per CDR3 protein. The sample carries approximately 200,000 distinct CDR3 sequences, roughly 17% recorded once. This clonotype was observed a handful of times. The TCR sequence derives from an adult woman who had mild COVID-19 (a few samples of this study predate the infection). Cell type and time point are not known. The chain combines TRBV30 with TRBJ2-1, with D unresolved. Sequencing was done on a sample of PBMCs or a T cell subset sorted from them (not recorded which). The chain's CDR3 is CAWSVSNHEQFF. In nucleotides, the CDR3 is TGTGCCTGGAGTGTGAGTAACCATGAGCAGTTCTTC.